In its sample, the clone carrying this T cell receptor (beta chain) was seen many times. Its target is not known. The data were taken from a study of CD8+CD57+ T cells in acquired aplastic anemia. At the level of the study: Isolated CD4+ and CD8+ cells, once sorted, yielded DNA averaging roughly 3 ug. Roughly 11 million reads, on average, were obtained for CD4+ cells from healthy donors.

Genomic DNA, serving as template, underwent TCR beta VDJ and CDR3 profiling. TCRdb independently ran MiXCR on the reads; one entry per CDR3 protein. Of 400,000 to 450,000 distinct CDR3 sequences in the sample, 65% to 75% were seen once. The germline V gene has CDR1 SGHNT and CDR2 YYREEE (reference sequence). V lost 4 bases and J lost 4, with 15 bases in between. The CDR3 is made up of 15 amino acids. Points from the study as a whole: Common to patients and controls were roughly 30 CD8+ CDR3 sequences.

This clonotype originated in a human donor in good health, serving as a control. The material sequenced was sorted CD4+, CD8+, or CD8+CD57+ T cells (not recorded which) from PBMCs. The chain employs TRBV5-4 and TRBJ1-3; D gene ambiguous. The CDR3 here is CASSLDTLSGNTIYF. The CDR3 bases are TGTGCCAGCAGCCTGGATACCCTCTCCGGAAACACCATATATTTT.